What follows is one TCR beta chain and its context. This entry comes from a study of T cells in Graves' hyperthyroidism and ophthalmopathy. What was amplified from RNA transcripts were TCR beta CDR3 regions. The study used the HTBI primer set for a first-round RT-PCR of the TCR CDR3. TCRdb processed the multiplex PCR reads anew with MiXCR; each CDR3 protein has one entry. The sample yields just under 750,000 distinct CDR3 sequences, 30% to 40% seen once. Germline V gene sequence: CDR1 SNHLY, CDR2 FYNNEI. CDR3 length equals 14 residues. The J segment lost 3 bases and the V segment lost 1 base, leaving 0 bases of the junction unmatched. Hyperthyroidism, newly diagnosed and lasting under 2 months, affected patients aged 18 to 65.

Sequenced material: blood. The source is a woman aged 40 to 50 with Graves' hyperthyroidism. The chain is built from TRBV2 and TRBJ1-1; 9 bases agree with TRBD1. Written as DNA, the CDR3 is TGTGCCAGCAGTGAAGGGACAGGGGACACTGAAGCTTTCTTT. Amino acid sequence: CASSEGTGDTEAFF.